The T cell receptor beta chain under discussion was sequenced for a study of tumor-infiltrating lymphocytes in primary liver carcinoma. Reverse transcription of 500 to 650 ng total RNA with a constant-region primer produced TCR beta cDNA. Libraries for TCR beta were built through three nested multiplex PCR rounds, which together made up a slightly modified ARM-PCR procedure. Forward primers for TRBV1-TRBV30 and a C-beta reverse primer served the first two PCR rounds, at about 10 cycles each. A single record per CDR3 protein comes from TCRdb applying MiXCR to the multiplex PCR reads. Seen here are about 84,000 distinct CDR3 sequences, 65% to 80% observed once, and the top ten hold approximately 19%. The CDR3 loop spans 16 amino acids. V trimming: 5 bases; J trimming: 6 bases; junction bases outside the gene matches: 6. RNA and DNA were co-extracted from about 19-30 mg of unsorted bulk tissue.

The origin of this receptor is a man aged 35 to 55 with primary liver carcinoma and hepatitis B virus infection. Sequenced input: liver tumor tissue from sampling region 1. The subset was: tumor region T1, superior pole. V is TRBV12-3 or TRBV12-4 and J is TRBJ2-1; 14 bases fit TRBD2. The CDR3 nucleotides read TGTGCCAGCAGTCCCTACGGACTAGCGGGGGGCAATGAGCAGTTCTTC. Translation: CASSPYGLAGGNEQFF.